The rows below give T cell receptor beta chains drawn from one sample of a study of identical twins. From the 5' RACE reads, TCRdb called clonotypes with MiXCR, one entry per CDR3 protein. This sample has hundreds of thousands of distinct CDR3 sequences, with 15% to 20% found just once. The same specimen was also included in a second study, on T cells expressing NK-cell markers.

The sequencing sample was made of PBMCs. The receptors were sampled from a woman aged 18-29 years in good health. CDR3s include the opening cysteine and the closing phenylalanine or tryptophan. The order of the fields is V gene, clone size, J gene, D gene, CDR3 protein, CDR3 DNA. A D gene is named only where the DNA matches it firmly. The listing skips clone size in some rows; elsewhere it reads once, few, many or a size class.

TRBV6-1,many,TRBJ1-3,-,CASRTRGSPGNTIYF,TGTGCCAGCAGAACAAGGGGTAGTCCTGGAAACACCATATATTTT
TRBV12-3/TRBV12-4,few,TRBJ2-5,TRBD2,CASSPMGAGETQYF,TGTGCCAGCAGTCCGATGGGAGCGGGGGAGACCCAGTACTTC
TRBV20-1,-,TRBJ1-4,-,CSASKGKLFF,TGCAGTGCTAGTAAAGGCAAACTGTTTTTT
TRBV2,-,TRBJ2-3,-,CASSDASPSTDTQYF,TGTGCCAGCAGTGATGCCAGTCCTAGCACAGATACGCAGTATTTT
TRBV20-1,few,TRBJ2-1,-,CSAGPVRRHNEQFF,TGCAGTGCCGGCCCTGTACGGAGACACAATGAGCAGTTCTTC
TRBV20-1,few,TRBJ1-2,TRBD1,CSARDQDRAYGYTF,TGCAGTGCTAGAGATCAGGACAGGGCCTATGGCTACACCTTC
TRBV3-1,-,TRBJ2-6,-,CASSRKGQGLAGANVLTF,TGTGCCAGCAGCCGCAAGGGGCAGGGTTTGGCTGGGGCCAACGTCCTGACTTTC
TRBV20-1,-,TRBJ2-7,TRBD1,CSATAGTGTYEQYF,TGCAGTGCTACGGCCGGGACAGGGACCTACGAGCAGTACTTC
TRBV7-8,-,TRBJ2-7,-,CASSGLGTGYEQYF,TGTGCCAGCAGCGGACTGGGGACTGGCTACGAGCAGTACTTC
TRBV6-1,-,TRBJ2-7,TRBD2,CASSLKRTSGGRPYEQYF,TGTGCCAGCAGCCTTAAAAGGACTAGCGGGGGTCGACCCTACGAGCAGTACTTC
TRBV5-1,-,TRBJ1-1,TRBD1,CASSGTGGARSEAFF,TGCGCCAGCAGCGGAACAGGGGGCGCAAGGTCTGAAGCTTTCTTT
TRBV2,-,TRBJ2-5,-,CASSDPAETGETQYF,TGTGCCAGCAGTGATCCTGCGGAGACCGGAGAGACCCAGTACTTC
TRBV11-1,few,TRBJ1-6,-,CASSLQQGKNSPLHF,TGTGCCAGCAGCCTCCAGCAGGGGAAGAATTCACCCCTCCACTTT
TRBV13,few,TRBJ2-5,TRBD1,CASSLWTGGLETQYF,TGTGCCAGCAGCCTCTGGACAGGGGGCCTGGAGACCCAGTACTTC
TRBV3-1,few,TRBJ2-5,-,CASSQGLAGFKTQYF,TGTGCCAGCAGCCAAGGTTTAGCAGGTTTCAAGACCCAGTACTTC
TRBV20-1,-,TRBJ1-5,-,CSARPTDYQPQHF,TGCAGTGCTAGACCGACAGACTATCAGCCCCAGCATTTT
TRBV20-1,many,TRBJ2-5,TRBD2,CSATGLAGNQETQYF,TGCAGTGCTACTGGACTAGCGGGGAACCAAGAGACCCAGTACTTC
TRBV10-3,-,TRBJ2-2,-,CAISGTPGDTGELFF,TGTGCCATCAGTGGGACCCCGGGGGACACCGGGGAGCTGTTTTTT
TRBV7-9,few,TRBJ2-2,-,CASRLNRAGTGELFF,TGTGCCAGCAGACTTAACAGGGCAGGCACCGGGGAGCTGTTTTTT
TRBV20-1,-,TRBJ2-2,TRBD2,CSARLTGRAADGELFF,TGCAGTGCTAGATTAACCGGGAGGGCCGCCGACGGGGAGCTGTTTTTT
TRBV7-8,-,TRBJ2-7,TRBD2,CASSFDVLSGGSSYEQYF,TGTGCCAGCAGCTTCGATGTCCTAAGCGGGGGGAGCTCCTACGAGCAGTACTTC
TRBV29-1,-,TRBJ2-3,-,CSVPGQVRTDTQYF,TGCAGCGTTCCGGGGCAAGTCAGAACAGATACGCAGTATTTT
TRBV20-1,many,TRBJ2-3,TRBD1,CSVTGTGEDTQYF,TGCAGTGTCACCGGGACAGGGGAAGATACGCAGTATTTT
TRBV5-4,few,TRBJ2-7,TRBD2,CASSPRGGFYEQYF,TGTGCCAGCAGCCCCCGGGGGGGTTTCTACGAGCAGTACTTC
TRBV7-9,-,TRBJ2-1,-,CASSALSIYNEQFF,TGTGCCAGCAGCGCCCTTAGTATCTACAATGAGCAGTTCTTC
TRBV6-1,-,TRBJ1-2,-,CASSTETGYGYTF,TGTGCCAGCAGTACAGAGACAGGTTATGGCTACACCTTC
TRBV20-1,many,TRBJ1-1,-,CSARDLSSLGGTEAFF,TGCAGTGCTAGAGATTTATCATCGCTTGGAGGGACTGAAGCTTTCTTT
TRBV5-6,few,TRBJ2-7,-,CASSLLAGLYEQYF,TGTGCCAGCAGCTTGTTGGCAGGTCTCTACGAGCAGTACTTC
TRBV12-3/TRBV12-4,few,TRBJ2-1,TRBD2,CASSPRSGRRNEQFF,TGTGCCAGCAGCCCCCGTAGCGGGAGGAGGAATGAGCAGTTCTTC
TRBV5-1,few,TRBJ1-3,-,CASSLDLGNSGNTIYF,TGCGCCAGCAGCTTGGATCTGGGTAACTCTGGAAACACCATATATTTT
TRBV29-1,few,TRBJ1-1,-,CSACNLMNTEAFF,TGCAGCGCCTGCAACTTGATGAACACTGAAGCTTTCTTT
TRBV6-5,few,TRBJ2-3,-,CASREGVDTQYF,TGTGCCAGCCGGGAAGGGGTAGATACGCAGTATTTT
TRBV10-3,-,TRBJ2-1,-,CAVRDQNYNEQFF,TGTGCCGTCCGGGACCAAAACTACAATGAGCAGTTCTTC
TRBV5-1,-,TRBJ2-5,-,CASSTGPGETQYF,TGCGCCAGCAGCACAGGACCAGGGGAGACCCAGTACTTC
TRBV18,few,TRBJ1-4,-,CASSPRQELSEKLFF,TGTGCCAGCTCACCACGACAGGAACTAAGTGAAAAACTGTTTTTT
TRBV27,-,TRBJ2-5,-,CASRSNRGTQYF,TGTGCCAGCCGCTCAAACCGGGGGACCCAGTACTTC
TRBV7-2,many,TRBJ2-1,TRBD2,CASSLDGTSSNEQFF,TGTGCCAGCAGCTTAGATGGGACTAGCTCAAATGAGCAGTTCTTC
TRBV5-1,-,TRBJ2-7,TRBD1,CASSIGQDYEQYF,TGCGCCAGCAGTATCGGACAGGACTACGAGCAGTACTTC
TRBV20-1,many,TRBJ2-1,-,CSARDSAIHNEQFF,TGCAGTGCTAGAGATTCAGCTATCCACAATGAGCAGTTCTTC
TRBV6-5,few,TRBJ2-2,-,CASSYFPEGGELFF,TGTGCCAGCAGTTACTTCCCCGAGGGCGGGGAGCTGTTTTTT
TRBV10-3,few,TRBJ2-5,-,CATGTAQETQYF,TGTGCCACCGGGACTGCGCAAGAGACCCAGTACTTC
TRBV20-1,-,TRBJ2-7,TRBD2,CSALGTSGSTYEQYF,TGCAGTGCCCTAGGGACTAGCGGGAGCACCTACGAGCAGTACTTC
TRBV3-1,many,TRBJ1-5,-,CASSQDRDQPQHF,TGTGCCAGCAGCCAAGATCGGGATCAGCCCCAGCATTTT
TRBV6-5,-,TRBJ1-2,-,CASSFSVDGGNGYTF,TGTGCCAGCAGTTTCAGTGTAGACGGGGGAAATGGCTACACCTTC
TRBV27,few,TRBJ2-3,-,CASSGKRRNTDTQYF,TGTGCCAGCTCCGGCAAGCGGAGGAACACAGATACGCAGTATTTT
TRBV7-9,-,TRBJ1-1,-,CASSTTVAFF,TGTGCCAGCAGCACGACAGTAGCTTTCTTT
TRBV7-2,many,TRBJ1-5,-,CASSLEGLNQPQHF,TGTGCCAGCAGCTTAGAAGGGCTCAATCAGCCCCAGCATTTT
TRBV20-1,few,TRBJ2-3,TRBD2,CSARDFAGGSVVDTQYF,TGCAGTGCTAGAGATTTTGCGGGAGGGTCGGTGGTGGATACGCAGTATTTT
TRBV5-1,-,TRBJ2-5,-,CASSQRVGPETQYF,TGCGCCAGCAGCCAAAGGGTGGGTCCTGAGACCCAGTACTTC
TRBV7-2,many,TRBJ2-3,TRBD1,CASSLGTGGNTQYF,TGTGCCAGCAGTTTGGGGACAGGGGGTAATACGCAGTATTTT
TRBV19,-,TRBJ2-3,-,CASGSSLTDTQYF,TGTGCCAGTGGGTCTAGCCTCACAGATACGCAGTATTTT
TRBV9,-,TRBJ2-7,-,CASSVGPGRSYEQYF,TGTGCCAGCAGCGTAGGCCCGGGGCGGTCCTACGAGCAGTACTTC
TRBV5-1,few,TRBJ2-1,TRBD2,CASSLQPGLGKNEQFF,TGCGCCAGCAGCTTGCAACCGGGACTAGGGAAAAATGAGCAGTTCTTC
TRBV20-1,few,TRBJ2-3,TRBD2,CSARVWTSGVDTQYF,TGCAGTGCTAGAGTTTGGACTAGCGGGGTGGATACGCAGTATTTT
TRBV3-1,-,TRBJ2-1,-,CASSHHTVHNEQFF,TGTGCCAGCAGCCACCATACAGTCCACAATGAGCAGTTCTTC
TRBV20-1,-,TRBJ1-1,-,CSAGNIEAFF,TGCAGTGCCGGGAATATTGAAGCTTTCTTT
TRBV29-1,-,TRBJ2-1,-,CSVGSRNNEQFF,TGCAGCGTTGGTAGCAGAAACAATGAGCAGTTCTTC
TRBV6-5,-,TRBJ2-3,-,CASGESALLYF,TGTGCCTCAGGGGAGAGCGCCCTGTTGTATTTT
TRBV3-1,-,TRBJ2-7,-,CASSQVPAYEQYF,TGTGCCAGCAGCCAAGTCCCAGCCTACGAGCAGTACTTC